This T cell receptor (beta chain) was observed in a study of Ad26.COV2.S vaccination and SARS-CoV-2 variants. General study results and limits: In vaccinated individuals, spike-specific CD8+ and CD4+ T cell responses reportedly displayed substantial breadth.

Data came from immunoSEQ multiplex PCR; TCRdb stores just in-frame clones and leaves some out. The data show about 400,000 clones, with 70% to 90% seen just once and less than 4% held by the top ten. Specified treatment: roughly 20 received Ad26.COV2.S at low or high dose, single or two shots; 5 received placebo; per-sample allocation not given. Sampling was done on day 63 after the first vaccine or placebo injection. Comment on this clone: Its matching antigen is unknown.

This sample comprised peripheral blood, obtained in a trial of Ad26.COV2.S vaccine versus placebo. The receptor was derived from a person aged 18 to 65 who received the Ad26.COV2.S COVID-19 vaccine or a placebo.

Here the CDR3 reads CASSLGGLGHRNTEAFF. The CDR3 nucleotides read TGTGCCAGCAGCTTAGGGGGCTTGGGACACAGGAACACTGAAGCTTTCTTT. The chain joins TRBV7-9 to TRBJ1-1; D is possibly TRBD1 (6 bases). CDR1 is SEHNR, CDR2 FQNEAQ, per germline (reference sequence). The CDR3 runs 17 residues. V was pared by 1 base and J by 1 base, with 16 bases between.